The 25 T cell receptor beta chains below all came from one sample that was sequenced in a study of T cells in Graves' hyperthyroidism and ophthalmopathy. Researchers took RNA transcripts and amplified the TCR beta CDR3 regions from them. Using the HTBI primer set, a first-round RT-PCR was run on the TCR CDR3. Each CDR3 protein gets one entry after TCRdb re-called the multiplex PCR reads with MiXCR. The table shows hundreds of thousands of distinct CDR3 sequences, with 30% to 40% occurring only once. The sample taken for sequencing was blood. The receptors were sampled from a woman in her thirties or forties with Graves' hyperthyroidism.

The chain recombines TRBV6-6 with TRBJ2-7; 7 positions agree with TRBD1. This CDR3 region has 14 residues. V lost 0 bases and J lost 3; bases outside the gene matches: 2. The germline V gene encodes CDR1 MNHNY and CDR2 SVGAGI (reference sequence). CDR3 sequence (DNA): TGTGCCAGCAGTTACTCGGACAGGAACTACGAGCAGTACTTC. Translating it yields CASSYSDRNYEQYF.

Worth noting for this clonotype: One junction end does not reproduce the germline sequence, and a read error may be involved. The chain uses TRBV12-3 or TRBV12-4 and TRBJ1-1; the D gene is possibly TRBD1 (5 bases). The CDR3 loop spans 15 amino acids. This CDR3 is CASSLGGRENTEAFF. The CDR3 DNA follows: TGTGCCAGCAGTTTGGGGGGACGGGAGAACACTGAGGCTTTCTTT.

V usage is TRBV7-9 and J usage is TRBJ1-1, with TRBD1 as a possible D gene (6 bases). Germline V gene data show CDR1 as SEHNR and CDR2 as FQNEAQ (reference sequence). V lost 1 base to trimming and J lost 1 base, with 10 bases between them. The CDR3 covers 15 residues. The CDR3 protein is CASSLDYRANTEAFF. DNA for the CDR3: TGTGCCAGCAGCTTAGATTACAGGGCGAACACTGAAGCTTTCTTT.

The rearrangement links TRBV20-1 to TRBJ1-1, with TRBD1 as a possible D gene (5 bases). The CDR3 contains 14 residues. Between the trimmed V and J ends, which lost 5 bases and 4 bases, there was a span of 17 bases. In germline, CDR1 is DFQATT, CDR2 SNEGSKA (reference sequence). The CDR3 reads CSAYSVGAGTEAFF. CDR3 sequence (DNA): TGCAGTGCTTATAGTGTCGGGGCGGGCACTGAAGCTTTCTTT.

In this sample, this clonotype turned up a few times. The V and J genes are TRBV6-6 and TRBJ1-1, with 7 bases matching TRBD1. The ends lost 2 bases at V and 7 bases at J; junction bases unmatched: 7. CDR1 is MNHNY and CDR2 is SVGAGI in the germline V gene (reference sequence). The CDR3 extends over 14 amino acids. The CDR3 loop is CASSYDREGLEAFF. The CDR3 DNA reads TGTGCCAGCAGTTACGACAGGGAAGGGCTTGAAGCTTTCTTT.

This clonotype showed up just a few times. In DNA form, the CDR3 reads TGTGCCAGCAGCGGCCCTGACGGACAAGAGACCCAGTACTTC. This gives the protein CASSGPDGQETQYF. The chain recombines TRBV5-5 with TRBJ2-5; unclear D gene. This CDR3 region has 14 residues. The germline V gene encodes CDR1 SGHKS and CDR2 YYEKEE (reference sequence). Trimming left V 4 bases short and J 2 bases short, with 12 bases between.

The gene calls are TRBV6-5 and TRBJ1-2, with 9 nucleotides matching TRBD1. The CDR3 extends over 14 amino acids. The trim removed 8 bases at V and 8 bases at J, leaving 12 bases unmatched. Looked up from germline, CDR1 is MNHEY and CDR2 is SVGAGI. The CDR3 spells CASVKDRGVGGYTF. The CDR3 nucleotides read TGTGCCAGCGTCAAGGACAGGGGTGTCGGAGGCTACACCTTC.

The rearrangement uses TRBV19 and TRBJ1-4; tentative D call: TRBD1 (5 bases). Germline CDR1 reads LNHDA; CDR2 reads SQIVND (reference sequence). The V and J ends lost 4 bases and 6 bases respectively, with 15 bases between them. This CDR3 has 15 amino acids. The CDR3 DNA is TGTGCCAGTAGTAGGGGGACGTGGGGTGATGAAAAACTGTTTTTT. As protein: CASSRGTWGDEKLFF.

This clonotype was seen at least ten times. The rearrangement joins TRBV29-1 to TRBJ1-6; 8 positions match TRBD1. Unmatched junction bases numbered 14, after V lost 8 bases and J lost 11 bases. The CDR3 spans 14 residues. Germline-derived CDR1 and CDR2 are SQVTM and ANQGSEA. The CDR3 DNA follows: TGCAGCAAAAGGGATGCAGGGGGCGATCCACCCCTCCACTTT. Its protein product is CSKRDAGGDPPLHF.

The chain has TRBV13 and TRBJ1-1; D is uncertain. This CDR3 contains 15 residues. V lost 5 bases and J lost 4, with 17 bases in between. From germline, CDR1 is PRHDT and CDR2 FYEKMQ (reference sequence). In DNA, the CDR3 is TGTGCCAGCAGCCAAACTACAGTGCTAGGCACTGAAGCTTTCTTT. Protein product: CASSQTTVLGTEAFF.

V is TRBV20-1 and J is TRBJ1-5, with D unclear. V was shortened by 2 bases and J by 7 bases, with 9 bases between the two germline ends. The germline V gene encodes CDR1 DFQATT and CDR2 SNEGSKA (reference sequence). The CDR3 loop spans 12 amino acids. The CDR3 region is CSARNPDQPQHF. CDR3 in DNA: TGCAGTGCTAGAAACCCGGACCAGCCCCAGCATTTT.

This clonotype was counted a few times. The chain carries TRBV28 and TRBJ2-7; TRBD2 might be the D (6 bases). The germline V and J ends were trimmed by 5 bases and 3 bases, with 14 bases remaining between them. Germline CDR1 MDHEN, CDR2 SYDVKM. The CDR3 has 14 residues. The CDR3 DNA sequence: TGTGCCAGCAGTCTCCGGGACTTCAGCTACGAGCAGTACTTC. The encoded protein is CASSLRDFSYEQYF.

Here the CDR3 reads CASRGTGADYGYTF. CDR3 DNA sequence: TGTGCCAGCAGGGGGACAGGTGCCGACTATGGCTACACCTTC. This chain joins TRBV10-3 and TRBJ1-2; 8 nucleotides agree with TRBD1. The CDR3 has 14 amino acids. The V gene end was trimmed by 10 bases and the J gene end by 3 bases; junction bases not matched to a gene: 10. CDR1 is ENHRY and CDR2 is SYGVKD in the germline V gene.

This clonotype was detected only a few times. This sequence joins TRBV7-8 and TRBJ1-2, with 7 nucleotides matching TRBD1. Germline values: CDR1 SGHVS, CDR2 FQNEAQ. V trimming: 5 bases; J trimming: 12 bases; junction bases outside the gene matches: 12. The CDR3 is 13 amino acids. CDR3 bases: TGTGCCAGCAGCGCCCGACAGGGACGGATCGACACCTTC. It encodes CASSARQGRIDTF. The whole variable domain, remainder taken from reference TRBV7-8 and TRBJ1-2, is GAGVSQSPRYKVAKRGQDVALRCDPISGHVSLFWYQQALGQGPEFLTYFQNEAQLDKSGLPSDRFFAERPEGSVSTLKIQRTQQEDSAVYLCASSARQGRIDTFGSGTRLTVV.

This clonotype was observed a handful of times. The CDR3 coding sequence is TGTGCCAGCAGACAAAGTGGGGGCAATCAGCCCCAGCATTTT. Amino acids: CASRQSGGNQPQHF. The chain employs TRBV6-1 and TRBJ1-5; D not resolved. Trimming removed 6 bases at V and 2 bases at J, with 11 bases between. The CDR3 extends over 14 amino acids. Germline CDR1 reads MNHNS; CDR2 reads SASEGT.

At least ten counts were recorded for this clonotype. The chain couples TRBV29-1 to TRBJ1-4; tentative D call: TRBD1 (5 bases). Trimming took off 8 bases at V and 3 bases at J, with 10 bases between the two ends. This CDR3 region has 12 residues. Germline V gene lookup returns CDR1 SQVTM and CDR2 ANQGSEA. The DNA of the CDR3 is TGCAGCTTCCTGGGGGCTAATGAAAAACTGTTTTTT. This gives the protein CSFLGANEKLFF. Complete variable domain (other parts from reference TRBV29-1 and TRBJ1-4): SAVISQKPSRDICQRGTSLTIQCQVDSQVTMMFWYRQQPGQSLTLIATANQGSEATYESGFVIDKFPISRPNLTFSTLTVSNMSPEDSSIYLCSFLGANEKLFFGSGTQLSVL.

This chain links TRBV11-2 with TRBJ1-1; D ambiguous. CDR1 and CDR2 from the germline V gene are SGHAT and FQNNGV. The CDR3 totals 14 residues. V gave up 2 bases and J gave up 2 bases, with 9 bases separating them. The CDR3: CASSLYSANTEAFF. CDR3 sequence (DNA): TGTGCCAGCAGCTTATATTCAGCAAACACTGAAGCTTTCTTT.

There are many counts of this clonotype. The chain is built from TRBV6-4 and TRBJ1-1; D unclear. CDR1 and CDR2 (germline): MRHNA, SNTAGT. CDR3 size: 13 residues. V was shortened by 6 bases and J by 1 base, with 9 bases between the two germline ends. DNA of the CDR3: TGTGCCAGCAGCCATAACTCGAACACTGAAGCTTTCTTT. Residues: CASSHNSNTEAFF.

This sequence joins TRBV20-1 and TRBJ1-2, with TRBD1 identical over 7 bases. The CDR3 is 12 residues long. V was clipped by 1 base and J by 13 bases; unmatched bases: 9. Looked up from germline, CDR1 is DFQATT and CDR2 is SNEGSKA (reference sequence). The DNA of the CDR3 is TGCAGTGCTAGAGTCCAACAGGGGTGGATCACCTTC. Translated, it gives CSARVQQGWITF.

About this clonotype: A much larger clone is a single base away; this may be a read error. This rearrangement joins TRBV12-3 or TRBV12-4 to TRBJ1-1; possibly TRBD1 for D (6 bases). V dropped 6 bases and J dropped 6 bases, with 17 bases sitting between them. This CDR3 spans 14 amino acids. The CDR3 reads CASRLAGVRAEAFF. In DNA, the CDR3 is TGTGCCAGCAGGTTGGCAGGGGTTCGGGCTGAAGCTTTCTTT.

Remarks on this clonotype: An end of the junction differs from the germline gene, which may be a read error. The chain couples TRBV10-2 to TRBJ1-4; TRBD1 aligns across 9 bases. In germline, CDR1 is WSHSY, CDR2 SAAADI. This CDR3 has 13 amino acids. The CDR3 loop reads CASGLTGGEKLFF. In nucleotides, the CDR3 is TGTGCCAGCGGGCTGACAGGGGGTGAAAAACTGTTTTTT.

This chain joins TRBV19 and TRBJ1-2; tentative D call: TRBD1 (5 bases). V was shortened by 4 bases and J by 4 bases, with 13 bases between the two germline ends. CDR1 and CDR2 from the germline V gene are LNHDA and SQIVND (reference sequence). The CDR3 has 14 amino acids. The CDR3, as DNA: TGTGCCAGTAGTAGTCAGGGTGAGATCTATGGCTACACCTTC. Translation: CASSSQGEIYGYTF.

This clonotype was picked up many times. The chain uses TRBV7-9 and TRBJ2-5, with D possibly matching TRBD1 (6 bases). The CDR3 consists of 15 residues. V lost 5 bases and J 4 bases, leaving 17 bases between the germline ends. Germline values: CDR1 SEHNR, CDR2 FQNEAQ (reference sequence). The CDR3 loop is CASSPTGQYRETQYF. CDR3 DNA: TGTGCCAGCAGCCCAACGGGACAATACCGAGAGACCCAGTACTTC.

The rearrangement joins TRBV7-9 to TRBJ1-2; D not resolved. V was cut by 5 bases and J by 4 bases, with 17 bases left in between. Germline V lookup: CDR1 SEHNR, CDR2 FQNEAQ (reference sequence). The CDR3 extends over 15 amino acids. The CDR3 DNA is TGTGCCAGCAGCCCTGGAGGTCTAAGAGGCTATGGCTACACCTTC. Protein sequence: CASSPGGLRGYGYTF.

This clonotype was counted at least ten times. The chain recombines TRBV7-9 with TRBJ1-1; D might be TRBD1 (5 bases). The CDR3 runs to 15 residues. Germline CDR1 reads SEHNR; CDR2 reads FQNEAQ (reference sequence). V lost 3 bases and J lost 3, with 14 bases in between. CDR3 residues: CASSLSDSADTEAFF. The CDR3 region has the DNA TGTGCCAGCAGCTTGTCCGACAGCGCCGACACTGAAGCTTTCTTT.